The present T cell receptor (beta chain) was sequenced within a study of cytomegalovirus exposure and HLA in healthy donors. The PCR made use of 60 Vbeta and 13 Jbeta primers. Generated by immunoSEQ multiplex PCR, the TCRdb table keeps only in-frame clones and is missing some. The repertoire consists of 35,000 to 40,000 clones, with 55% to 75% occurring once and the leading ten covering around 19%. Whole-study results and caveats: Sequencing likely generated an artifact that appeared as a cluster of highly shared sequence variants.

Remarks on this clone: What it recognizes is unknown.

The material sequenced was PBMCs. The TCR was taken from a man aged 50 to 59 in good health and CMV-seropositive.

This CDR3 is CASSRQVNTEAFF. The CDR3 region has the DNA TGCGCCAGCAGCCGCCAGGTTAACACTGAAGCTTTCTTT. The genes are TRBV4-3 and TRBJ1-1; D ambiguous. The CDR3 totals 13 residues. Germline V gene lookup returns CDR1 LGHNA and CDR2 YSLEER. Trimming removed 4 bases at V and 2 bases at J, with 8 bases between.